What follows describes a single TCR beta chain. Its antigen is unknown. The data were taken from a study of CD8 T cells in ankylosing spondylitis. Study-wide findings and caveats: Blood of patients with ankylosing spondylitis appeared to be characterized by a TCR beta motif of eight or nine highly homologous variants. Prior work had noted some motif variants in reactive arthritis blood and synovial fluid.

TCRdb passed the 5' RACE reads through MiXCR, listing each CDR3 protein once. This table has 650,000 to 800,000 distinct CDR3 sequences, under 20% appearing once. The length of the CDR3 is 15 residues. V was pared by 7 bases and J by 6 bases, with 19 bases between. The chain has TRBV12-3 or TRBV12-4 and TRBJ2-1, with D perhaps matching TRBD1 or TRBD2 (5 bases each). The sequence was obtained from a male donor with ankylosing spondylitis. Sequenced material: blood, either unsorted or a sorted T cell fraction (not recorded which). The CDR3 region is CASTPEAGSSNEQFF. Here the CDR3 DNA reads TGTGCCAGCACCCCTGAGGCAGGGAGTAGCAATGAGCAGTTCTTC.